The 26 T cell receptor beta chains presented below share a single source sample, sequenced in a study of cytomegalovirus exposure and HLA in healthy donors. The PCR contained 60 Vbeta and 13 Jbeta primers. The protocol was immunoSEQ multiplex PCR, while the TCRdb copy is restricted to in-frame clones and leaves out a portion. The sample carries over 100,000 clones, roughly 80% recorded once. Sequencing was done on a sample of PBMCs. All receptors come from a man aged 25 to 40 in good health and CMV-seropositive.

The chain carries TRBV29-1 and TRBJ1-1, with 9 positions matching TRBD1. The CDR3 contains 15 residues. Germline CDR1 and CDR2: SQVTM and ANQGSEA. V lost 6 bases and J lost 3; bases outside the gene matches: 11. The CDR3 DNA sequence: TGCAGCGTCTTCCCGGGACAGGGATGGGACACTGAAGCTTTCTTT. Translation gives CSVFPGQGWDTEAFF.

This clone has a handful of counts. V and J are TRBV9 and TRBJ2-1; no definite D call. The CDR3 spans 14 residues. Germline V gives CDR1 SGDLS, CDR2 YYNGEE. Between the trimmed V and J ends, which lost 1 base and 5 bases, there was a span of 10 bases. The DNA of the CDR3 is TGTGCCAGCAGCGTACACCAGCGAAACAATGAGCAGTTCTTC. It yields the protein CASSVHQRNNEQFF.

V gene TRBV6-5 combines with J gene TRBJ2-5, with TRBD2 matching 8 bases. Germline trimming cut 6 bases from V and 2 bases from J; bases unmatched to any gene: 5. Germline V gives CDR1 MNHEY, CDR2 SVGAGI. The CDR3 contains 14 residues. Here the CDR3 reads CASSRGLAQETQYF. The CDR3, as DNA: TGTGCCAGCAGCCGAGGACTAGCTCAAGAGACCCAGTACTTC.

V and J are TRBV6-4 and TRBJ2-1; D is ambiguous. The V gene's germline CDR1 is MRHNA and CDR2 SNTAGT. The V end was cut by 5 bases, the J end by 4 bases, with 15 bases between. This CDR3 is built from 15 residues. The CDR3 sequence: CASSPTPDIYNEQFF. CDR3 DNA sequence: TGTGCCAGCAGTCCCACTCCCGACATTTACAATGAGCAGTTCTTC.

This clone was seen a single time. The chain recombines TRBV9 with TRBJ2-2, with TRBD1 matching over 10 bases. The CDR3 has 17 residues. V was clipped by 2 bases and J by 2 bases; unmatched bases: 6. Germline assignment: CDR1 SGDLS and CDR2 YYNGEE. The CDR3 region is CASSVTRDRGNTGELFF. The CDR3 DNA reads as TGTGCCAGCAGCGTTACCCGGGACAGGGGTAACACCGGGGAGCTGTTTTTT.

As for this clone: Additional DNA sequences in this sample encode the identical CDR3. The V call is TRBV10-1, the J call TRBJ2-5; unclear D gene. Trimming took off 6 bases at V and 4 bases at J, with 3 bases between the two ends. Germline values: CDR1 WNHNN, CDR2 SYGVQD (reference sequence). The CDR3 loop spans 10 amino acids. The CDR3 coding sequence is TGCGCCAGCAGCCGAGAGACCCAGTACTTC. Its protein product is CASSRETQYF.

This chain joins TRBV27 and TRBJ2-7; 11 positions match TRBD2. V lost 8 bases to trimming and J lost 5 bases; unmatched junction nucleotides: 8. Germline V lookup: CDR1 MNHEY, CDR2 SMNVEV (reference sequence). The CDR3 has 14 residues. In DNA, the CDR3 is TGTGCCAGCGGTAATAGCGGGGGGGGGCACGAGCAGTACTTC. Its protein product is CASGNSGGGHEQYF.

The chain carries TRBV28 and TRBJ2-7; possibly TRBD1 for D (6 bases). V lost 8 bases and J 4 bases, leaving 18 bases between the germline ends. CDR1 is MDHEN and CDR2 is SYDVKM in the germline V gene. The CDR3 is 14 residues long. CDR3 coding DNA: TGTGCCAGCTCTTCAGGGGTGAGGGTGTACGAGCAGTACTTC. This codes for CASSSGVRVYEQYF.

The V gene is TRBV10-3, the J gene TRBJ1-5, with D possibly matching TRBD1 (6 bases). V dropped 3 bases and J dropped 4 bases, with 10 bases sitting between them. CDR1 is ENHRY, CDR2 SYGVKD, per germline. The CDR3 is 14 amino acids. CDR3 in amino acids: CAISERDNNQPQHF. The CDR3 DNA reads as TGTGCCATCAGTGAAAGGGACAATAATCAGCCCCAGCATTTT.

The chain recombines TRBV7-8 with TRBJ2-1; D is perhaps TRBD2 (5 bases). Germline CDR1 is SGHVS and CDR2 is FQNEAQ. V gave up 1 base and J gave up 1 base, with 8 bases separating them. CDR3 length: 15 residues. This CDR3 reads CASSLGPGSYNEQFF. DNA of the CDR3: TGTGCCAGCAGCTTAGGACCGGGGTCCTACAATGAGCAGTTCTTC.

This rearrangement joins TRBV5-4 to TRBJ2-1; 7 bases are a match to TRBD1. Per the germline V gene, CDR1 is SGHNT and CDR2 is YYREEE (reference sequence). This CDR3 region has 16 residues. J lost 0 bases, V lost 6 bases, and 9 bases had no gene match. In nucleotides, the CDR3 is TGTGCCAGCAACAACAGGGGTAGAGGCTCCTACAATGAGCAGTTCTTC. Protein product: CASNNRGRGSYNEQFF.

This clone was detected only once. The rearrangement joins TRBV18 to TRBJ1-1, with unresolved D. CDR3 size: 14 residues. Trimming took off 3 bases at V and 6 bases at J, with 14 bases between the two ends. The germline CDR1 and CDR2 sequences are KGHSH and LQKENI. The CDR3 DNA reads TGTGCCAGCTCACCTGGAAGACCCAGGCCTGAAGCTTTCTTT. Its translation is CASSPGRPRPEAFF.

This rearrangement joins TRBV28 to TRBJ1-5; D is possibly TRBD1 (5 bases). This CDR3 is built from 14 residues. Trimming took 3 bases from V and 6 from J, leaving 12 bases between them. Germline V CDR1 and CDR2: MDHEN, SYDVKM. The CDR3 coding sequence is TGTGCCAGCAGTTTCCTGTGGGGGGGTCAGCCCCAGCATTTT. Translated: CASSFLWGGQPQHF.

The V and J genes are TRBV9 and TRBJ2-7; D may be TRBD1 (6 bases). The CDR3 extends over 13 amino acids. Germline CDR1 is SGDLS and CDR2 is YYNGEE. The V end lost 0 bases, the J end lost 6 bases, and 10 bases lay between the germline ends. This CDR3 reads CASSVVEGGEQYF. Here the CDR3 DNA reads TGTGCCAGCAGCGTAGTAGAAGGGGGCGAGCAGTACTTC.

The chain is built from TRBV5-1 and TRBJ2-7; 7 nucleotides line up with TRBD2. J gave up 7 bases and V 4 bases, and 14 bases lay outside the gene matches. Looked up from germline, CDR1 is SGHRS and CDR2 is YFSETQ. The CDR3 has 15 amino acids. The CDR3 DNA is TGCGCCAGCAGCGTCAGGGCGCAAGAAGCGGGGGAGCAGTACTTC. This sequence encodes CASSVRAQEAGEQYF.

The V and J genes are TRBV28 and TRBJ2-3; TRBD2 agrees at 7 bases. The germline V gene has CDR1 MDHEN and CDR2 SYDVKM. There are 14 residues in the CDR3. With V trimmed by 11 bases and J by 1 base, 9 bases remained unmatched. CDR3 DNA: TGTGCCGTATCCGAGGCGGGGGGCACAGATACGCAGTATTTT. This codes for CAVSEAGGTDTQYF.

The chain links TRBV2 to TRBJ2-5, with D perhaps TRBD2 (6 bases). CDR1 SNHLY and CDR2 FYNNEI come from the germline V gene. The CDR3 runs to 17 residues. V lost 2 bases to trimming and J lost 2 bases, with 18 bases between them. CDR3 DNA: TGTGCCAGCAGTGAACCGGCAGCGGGCTGGCAGCAAGAGACCCAGTACTTC. Its translation: CASSEPAAGWQQETQYF.

This clone was detected once. The chain employs TRBV5-6 and TRBJ2-7, with D possibly matching TRBD1 (6 bases). V lost 2 bases to trimming and J lost 6 bases, with 12 bases between them. Germline CDR1 and CDR2: SGHDT and YYEEEE. There are 13 residues in the CDR3. Written as DNA, the CDR3 is TGTGCCAGCAGCTTTACCCGGACAGTCGAGCAGTACGTC. This sequence encodes CASSFTRTVEQYV.

The V call is TRBV30, the J call TRBJ1-4; D gene uncertain. The germline gives CDR1 GTSNPN, CDR2 SVGIG (reference sequence). This CDR3 contains 12 residues. Trimming removed 3 bases at V and 10 bases at J, with 12 bases between. The CDR3 reads CAWSRTLTKLFF. CDR3 in DNA: TGTGCCTGGAGCCGGACTCTGACAAAACTGTTTTTT. Full variable domain (rest looked up from reference TRBV30 and TRBJ1-4): SQTIHQWPATLVQPVGSPLSLECTVEGTSNPNLYWYRQAAGRGLQLLFYSVGIGQISSEVPQNLSASRPQDRQFILSSKKLLLSDSGFYLCAWSRTLTKLFFGSGTQLSVL.

The chain has TRBV7-9 and TRBJ1-1; no reliable D call. Trimming removed 2 bases from V and 4 bases from J, with 8 bases in between. This CDR3 contains 13 residues. CDR1 SEHNR and CDR2 FQNEAQ come from the germline V gene (reference sequence). CDR3 region: CASSLQIGTEAFF. CDR3 nucleotide sequence: TGTGCCAGCAGCTTACAGATTGGCACTGAAGCTTTCTTT.

V is TRBV10-3 and J is TRBJ1-6, with D possibly matching TRBD1 (5 bases). This CDR3 spans 17 amino acids. Trimming removed 4 bases from V and 0 bases from J, with 13 bases in between. Per germline, CDR1 ENHRY and CDR2 SYGVKD. CDR3 protein: CAISATTGSSYNSPLHF. In nucleotides, the CDR3 is TGTGCCATCAGTGCAACCACAGGAAGCTCCTATAATTCACCCCTCCACTTT.

The chain combines TRBV6-1 with TRBJ1-5; D call uncertain. This CDR3 has 13 residues. Per the germline V gene, CDR1 is MNHNS and CDR2 is SASEGT. V lost 6 bases to trimming and J lost 11 bases, with 17 bases between them. The CDR3 here is CASSSGGGTAQHF. CDR3 bases: TGTGCCAGCAGCTCGGGTGGAGGAACGGCCCAGCATTTT.

This chain links TRBV5-4 with TRBJ2-1; 12 positions agree with TRBD2. The CDR3 sequence is 16 residues long. Germline V CDR1 and CDR2: SGHNT, YYREEE (reference sequence). The junction had 5 bases not matched to a gene; V was cut back by 4 bases and J by 3 bases. CDR3 protein: CASSRRTSGDYNEQFF. The CDR3 DNA sequence: TGTGCCAGCAGCCGGAGGACTAGCGGGGACTACAATGAGCAGTTCTTC. The entire variable domain, with the rest obtained from reference TRBV5-4 and TRBJ2-1, is as follows: ETGVTQSPTHLIKTRGQQVTLRCSSQSGHNTVSWYQQALGQGPQFIFQYYREEENGRGNFPPRFSGLQFPNYSSELNVNALELDDSALYLCASSRRTSGDYNEQFFGPGTRLTVL.

This clone was observed a few times. The chain is built from TRBV7-2 and TRBJ1-2; 9 bases are a match to TRBD1. The V segment lost 3 bases and the J segment 2 bases; nucleotides outside the gene matches: 4. The CDR3 has 15 residues. Germline CDR1 is SGHTA and CDR2 is FQGNSA. The DNA of the CDR3 is TGTGCCAGCAGCTTGAGGGGACAGGGCAACTATGGCTACACCTTC. Translation: CASSLRGQGNYGYTF.

This clone has more than one count but fewer than ten. The chain employs TRBV12-5 and TRBJ2-3; D ambiguous. V was pared by 0 bases and J by 0 bases, with 16 bases between. This CDR3 comprises 18 residues. Germline CDR1 LGHNT, CDR2 FRNRAP. The CDR3 sequence is CASGLVRDGATSTDTQYF. The CDR3 DNA sequence: TGTGCTAGTGGTTTGGTGCGAGACGGAGCGACTAGCACAGATACGCAGTATTTT. The entire variable domain, with the rest obtained from reference TRBV12-5 and TRBJ2-3, is as follows: DARVTQTPRHKVTEMGQEVTMRCQPILGHNTVFWYRQTMMQGLELLAYFRNRAPLDDSGMPKDRFSAEMPDATLATLKIQPSEPRDSAVYFCASGLVRDGATSTDTQYFGPGTRLTVL.

This chain joins TRBV27 and TRBJ2-5; TRBD1 might be the D (5 bases). The end of the DNA aligns better with TRBJ2-7, so the J call may be wrong. CDR1 is MNHEY, CDR2 SMNVEV, per germline (reference sequence). The CDR3 length is 16 residues. For the CDR3, the DNA is TGTGCCAGCAGTTTATTCTCTGTGGGGCAGTCCTACGAGCAGTACTTC. Its translation: CASSLFSVGQSYEQYF.